The TCR beta chain described here comes from a study of CD8 T cells in Susac syndrome. With random hexamers, about 0.45 to 1 ug RNA was reverse transcribed. Amplification of TCR beta CDR3 was carried out by immunoSEQ multiplex PCR, which covered 54 Vbeta and 13 Jbeta segments. One entry per CDR3 protein results from TCRdb running MiXCR on the immunoSEQ multiplex PCR reads. The data contain fewer than 200,000 distinct CDR3 sequences, 80% to 95% of them seen just once; the ten biggest clones take up 0.095% to 0.12%. CD8+ and CD4+ blood T cells underwent TCR beta sequencing. Isolation of CD8+ and CD4+ T cells was performed negatively, whereas enrichment of TEMRA cells was done by FACS. This CDR3 region has 15 residues. V gave up 5 bases and J gave up 5 bases, with 15 bases separating them. Germline V gene data show CDR1 as SNHLY and CDR2 as FYNNEI.

The V call is TRBV2, the J call TRBJ2-2; the D gene is possibly TRBD1 (6 bases). This sequence was found in a human donor in good health. Sequencing was carried out using CD4+ T cells from PBMCs. The CDR3: CASSTGFVSTGELFF. DNA of the CDR3: TGTGCCAGCAGTACAGGGTTCGTTAGTACCGGGGAGCTGTTTTTT.